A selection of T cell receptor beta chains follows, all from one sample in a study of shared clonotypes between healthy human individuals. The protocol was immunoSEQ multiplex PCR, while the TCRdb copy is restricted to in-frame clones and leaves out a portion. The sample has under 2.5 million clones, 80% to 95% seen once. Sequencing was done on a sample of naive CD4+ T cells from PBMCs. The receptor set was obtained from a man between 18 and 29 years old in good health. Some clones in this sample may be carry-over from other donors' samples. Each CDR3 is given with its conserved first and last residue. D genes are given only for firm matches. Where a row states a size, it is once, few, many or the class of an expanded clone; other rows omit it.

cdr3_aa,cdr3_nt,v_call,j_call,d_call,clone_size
CASSLWAGQGSFYTEAFF,TGTGCCAGCAGTTTATGGGCCGGGCAGGGGAGTTTTTATACTGAAGCTTTCTTT,TRBV27,TRBJ1-1,NA,NA
CASSSPGGGRVAFF,TGTGCCAGCAGTTCGCCCGGAGGGGGCCGCGTGGCTTTCTTT,TRBV6-5,TRBJ1-1,TRBD1,NA
CASSQRGGVPYEQYF,TGTGCCAGCAGCCAACGCGGGGGCGTACCCTACGAGCAGTACTTC,TRBV11-3,TRBJ2-7,NA,NA
CASFSAGSSYEQYF,TGTGCCAGCTTTTCAGCGGGGAGCTCCTACGAGCAGTACTTC,TRBV6-1,TRBJ2-7,TRBD2,NA
CASTRTRVGELFF,TGTGCCAGCACCAGAACTAGGGTCGGGGAGCTGTTTTTT,TRBV9,TRBJ2-2,NA,NA
CASSFAGGLDQETQYF,TGTGCCAGCAGCTTCGCGGGGGGACTAGACCAAGAGACCCAGTACTTC,TRBV7-8,TRBJ2-5,TRBD2,NA
CASSWGLAGGPGNEQYF,TGCGCCAGCAGCTGGGGACTAGCGGGAGGGCCAGGAAACGAGCAGTACTTC,TRBV5-1,TRBJ2-7,TRBD2,NA
CATSTGDYGYTF,TGTGCCACTTCGACAGGGGACTATGGCTACACCTTC,TRBV28,TRBJ1-2,TRBD1,NA
CASSFWAGTQVEQYF,TGTGCCAGCAGTTTCTGGGCGGGGACACAGGTCGAGCAGTACTTC,TRBV11-2,TRBJ2-7,NA,NA
CASSPGGSSYNEQFF,TGTGCCAGCAGCCCCGGGGGGAGCTCCTACAATGAGCAGTTCTTC,TRBV7-2,TRBJ2-1,TRBD2,few
CASSFGQLKNTEAFF,TGTGCCAGCAGCTTTGGACAACTCAAAAACACTGAAGCTTTCTTT,TRBV5-4,TRBJ1-1,NA,NA
CASSPGTGDWSEQYF,TGCGCCAGCAGCCCTGGGACAGGGGATTGGTCCGAGCAGTACTTC,TRBV5-1,TRBJ2-7,TRBD1,NA
CASTRRRQSSEQYF,TGTGCCAGCACCCGTCGTCGTCAGTCTAGCGAGCAGTACTTC,TRBV6-5,TRBJ2-7,NA,NA
CASSPQGGNTDTQYF,TGTGCCAGCAGTCCTCAGGGAGGGAACACAGATACGCAGTATTTT,TRBV2,TRBJ2-3,TRBD2,NA
CASSPQPQFGRPEQYF,TGTGCCAGCAGCCCACAGCCGCAGTTTGGCCGGCCCGAGCAGTACTTC,TRBV7-2,TRBJ2-7,NA,NA
CASSLMSRNTEAFF,TGTGCCAGCAGCTTAATGAGTAGGAACACTGAAGCTTTCTTT,TRBV7-2,TRBJ1-1,NA,NA
CASSLYRASVYTEAFF,TGCGCCAGCAGCTTGTACAGGGCGTCTGTATACACTGAAGCTTTCTTT,TRBV5-1,TRBJ1-1,NA,NA
CASSPRTGLGGNEQYF,TGTGCCAGCAGCCCCCGGACGGGGCTAGGCGGGAACGAGCAGTACTTC,TRBV7-9,TRBJ2-7,NA,NA
CASGDQGQGANEQYF,TGCGCCAGCGGAGACCAGGGACAGGGGGCGAACGAGCAGTACTTC,TRBV5-1,TRBJ2-7,TRBD1,NA
CASSPQGGNQPQHF,TGTGCCAGCAGTCCTCAGGGGGGGAATCAGCCCCAGCATTTT,TRBV27,TRBJ1-5,TRBD1,NA
CASSLVLGTDTQYF,TGCGCCAGCAGCTTGGTTTTAGGGACAGATACGCAGTATTTT,TRBV5-1,TRBJ2-3,NA,NA
CASSIRTAFNEKLFF,TGTGCCAGTAGTATTAGGACAGCATTTAATGAAAAACTGTTTTTT,TRBV19,TRBJ1-4,NA,NA
CASSLRQTPGNTIYF,TGTGCCAGCAGTTTAAGGCAGACTCCTGGAAACACCATATATTTT,TRBV27,TRBJ1-3,NA,NA
CAWNRGLYEQYF,TGTGCCTGGAACAGGGGGCTCTACGAGCAGTACTTC,TRBV30,TRBJ2-7,TRBD1,NA
CATSRALGTGYEQYF,TGTGCCACCAGCAGAGCGCTCGGGACGGGCTACGAGCAGTACTTC,TRBV15,TRBJ2-7,NA,NA
CASSPPGTTNEKLFF,TGTGCCAGCAGTCCCCCCGGGACAACTAATGAAAAACTGTTTTTT,TRBV14,TRBJ1-4,NA,NA
CASSLLRTGVSYEQYF,TGTGCCAGCAGTTTATTGCGGACAGGGGTCTCCTACGAGCAGTACTTC,TRBV28,TRBJ2-7,TRBD1,NA
CASSPPGGREGYEQYF,TGTGCCAGCAGCCCACCCGGGGGGCGGGAGGGGTACGAGCAGTACTTC,TRBV11-2,TRBJ2-7,TRBD2,NA
CASRGLLINSPLHF,TGTGCCAGCAGAGGCTTACTAATTAATTCACCCCTCCACTTT,TRBV7-2,TRBJ1-6,NA,NA
CASSTVGRSSYEQYF,TGTGCCAGCAGTACGGTCGGGCGGAGCTCCTACGAGCAGTACTTC,TRBV28,TRBJ2-7,NA,NA
CASIPGSLAGVSTGELFF,TGTGCCAGCATCCCCGGTTCACTAGCGGGAGTCAGTACCGGGGAGCTGTTTTTT,TRBV28,TRBJ2-2,TRBD2,NA
CASSQEPRDSSQYF,TGTGCCAGCAGCCAAGAGCCCCGGGACTCATCGCAGTATTTT,TRBV4-2,TRBJ2-3,NA,NA
CASSLTSVSTDTQYF,TGTGCCAGCAGCTTAACGTCGGTCAGCACAGATACGCAGTATTTT,TRBV7-3,TRBJ2-3,NA,NA
CAWSVPRGEQYF,TGTGCCTGGAGTGTACCCAGGGGCGAGCAGTACTTC,TRBV30,TRBJ2-7,NA,NA
CASSVDSSGGVSQPQHF,TGTGCCAGCAGCGTAGATTCTAGTGGGGGGGTAAGTCAGCCCCAGCATTTT,TRBV9,TRBJ1-5,NA,NA
CASSQEITDTQYF,TGTGCCAGCTCACAGGAGATCACAGATACGCAGTATTTT,TRBV18,TRBJ2-3,NA,NA
CASSIRDGYNQPQHF,TGTGCCAGTAGCATCCGGGACGGATACAATCAGCCCCAGCATTTT,TRBV19,TRBJ1-5,NA,NA
CASNTGGRGTEAFF,TGTGCCAGCAATACAGGGGGCAGGGGGACTGAAGCTTTCTTT,TRBV25-1,TRBJ1-1,TRBD1,NA
CASSLHVNTEAFF,TGTGCCAGCTCACTCCACGTAAACACTGAAGCTTTCTTT,TRBV18,TRBJ1-1,NA,few
CASSPASGVGYGYTF,TGTGCCAGCTCACCTGCTTCGGGCGTGGGCTATGGCTACACCTTC,TRBV18,TRBJ1-2,NA,once
CASSLSGSGANVLTF,TGTGCCAGCAGTTTATCTGGATCCGGGGCCAACGTCCTGACTTTC,TRBV28,TRBJ2-6,NA,NA
CASSRSIGEDTQYF,TGTGCCAGCAGTCGCTCCATAGGGGAAGATACGCAGTATTTT,TRBV28,TRBJ2-3,NA,NA
CASSLAPGGGYEQYF,TGCGCCAGCAGCTTGGCGCCAGGGGGCGGCTACGAGCAGTACTTC,TRBV5-1,TRBJ2-7,TRBD1,NA
CASSLIAGPQDTQYF,TGCGCCAGCAGCTTGATCGCGGGACCACAAGATACGCAGTATTTT,TRBV5-1,TRBJ2-3,NA,NA
CASSARGQSTDTQYF,TGTGCCAGCAGCGCCCGAGGACAGAGCACAGATACGCAGTATTTT,TRBV9,TRBJ2-3,NA,NA
CASSSPGSAGNTIYF,TGTGCCAGCAGTTCTCCGGGAAGTGCCGGAAACACCATATATTTT,TRBV28,TRBJ1-3,NA,NA
CASSRDTSYGYTF,TGCGCCAGCAGCCGGGACACCTCCTATGGCTACACCTTC,TRBV5-1,TRBJ1-2,NA,NA
CASSLAGGLLGREQFF,TGCGCCAGCAGCTTGGCGGGAGGGCTCCTGGGCCGTGAGCAGTTCTTC,TRBV5-1,TRBJ2-1,TRBD2,NA
CASSPTGQGWNTEAFF,TGTGCCAGCAGTCCTACCGGACAGGGTTGGAACACTGAAGCTTTCTTT,TRBV28,TRBJ1-1,TRBD1,NA
CASSIVRGPQPQHF,TGTGCCAGTAGTATCGTCAGGGGCCCCCAGCCCCAGCATTTT,TRBV19,TRBJ1-5,NA,NA
CAGEREGTDTQYF,TGTGCCGGTGAGCGGGAGGGCACAGATACGCAGTATTTT,TRBV28,TRBJ2-3,TRBD2,NA
CASSPPEQYGYTF,TGTGCCAGCTCACCACCCGAGCAGTATGGCTACACCTTC,TRBV18,TRBJ1-2,NA,NA
CASTPGPTNEKLFF,TGTGCCAGCACCCCGGGGCCAACTAATGAAAAACTGTTTTTT,TRBV9,TRBJ1-4,NA,NA